This T cell receptor beta chain is drawn from a study of T cell repertoires in ileal Crohn's disease. Across the whole study: Patients had a median approximately 7.8-year disease duration, and less than 45% were active smokers. Thiopurines (about eleven) or anti-TNF agents (around 19) were given postoperatively to about half.

Profiled with immunoSEQ multiplex PCR; TCRdb holds only in-frame clones, not every one. This table holds roughly 5,800 clones, 95% found once. General study results and limits: Active smokers at surgery had more clonal expansions than non-smokers.

On this clone itself: The antigen remains undetermined.

The CDR3 extends over 16 amino acids. V was clipped by 2 bases and J by 1 base; unmatched bases: 4. The germline V gene has CDR1 MDHEN and CDR2 SYDVKM. This chain uses TRBV28 with TRBJ2-4, with 8 bases fitting TRBD1. The TCR originated in an adult with Crohn's disease. The specimen was ileal tissue. The CDR3 spells CASSLGQGRAKNIQYF. CDR3 DNA: TGTGCCAGCAGTTTAGGACAGGGCAGGGCCAAAAACATTCAGTACTTC.